This T cell receptor (beta chain) is drawn from a study of cytomegalovirus exposure and HLA in healthy donors. The overall study: Falling in the Caucasian-associated ancestry cluster were 81% of around 370 genotyped donors. Findings of the study overall: Specificity of three CMV-associated chains for CMV antigens was verified in vitro.

A word on this clone: Antigen specificity is unknown.

60 Vbeta and 13 Jbeta primers were used in PCR. Libraries were prepared by immunoSEQ multiplex PCR; TCRdb keeps only in-frame clonotypes and omits some of them. The sample shows 97,000 or so clones, roughly 85% of them seen only once. Germline CDR1 reads LGHNA; CDR2 reads YSLEER. With 1 base clipped from V and 5 bases from J, the junction kept 11 bases outside the gene matches. The CDR3 loop spans 16 amino acids. This chain uses TRBV4-3 with TRBJ2-7; 7 bases are shared with TRBD1. The TCR was taken from a man aged 35 to 55 in good health and CMV-seronegative. Sequenced input: PBMCs. The DNA of the CDR3 is TGCGCCAGCAGCCAAGGGCCGCTACAGGGGTTCCACGAGCAGTACTTC. This gives the protein CASSQGPLQGFHEQYF.